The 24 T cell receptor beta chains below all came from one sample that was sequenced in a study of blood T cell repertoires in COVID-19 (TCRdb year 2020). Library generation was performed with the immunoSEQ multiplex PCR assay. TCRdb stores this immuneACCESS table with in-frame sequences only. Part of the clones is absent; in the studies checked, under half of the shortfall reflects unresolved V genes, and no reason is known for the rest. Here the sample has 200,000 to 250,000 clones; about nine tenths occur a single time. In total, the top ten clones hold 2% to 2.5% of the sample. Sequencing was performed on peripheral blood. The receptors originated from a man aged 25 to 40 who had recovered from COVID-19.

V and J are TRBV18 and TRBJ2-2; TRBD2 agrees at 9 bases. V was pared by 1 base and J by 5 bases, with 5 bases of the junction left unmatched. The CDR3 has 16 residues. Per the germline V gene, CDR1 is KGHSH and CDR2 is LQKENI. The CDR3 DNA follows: TGTGCCAGCTCACCACGGCCTAGCGGGGCTACCGGGGAGCTGTTTTTT. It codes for CASSPRPSGATGELFF.

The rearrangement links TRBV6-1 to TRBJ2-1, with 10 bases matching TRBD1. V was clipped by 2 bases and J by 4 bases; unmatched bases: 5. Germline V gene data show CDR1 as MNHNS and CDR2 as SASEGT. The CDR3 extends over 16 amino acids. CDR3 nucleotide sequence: TGTGCCAGCAGTGAATTCGGGACAGGGGCATACAATGAGCAGTTCTTC. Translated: CASSEFGTGAYNEQFF.

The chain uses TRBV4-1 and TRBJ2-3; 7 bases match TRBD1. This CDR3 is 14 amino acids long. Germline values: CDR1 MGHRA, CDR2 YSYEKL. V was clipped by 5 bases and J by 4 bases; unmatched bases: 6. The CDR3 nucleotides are TGCGCCAGCAGCTTGACAGGGCAGGCAGATACGCAGTATTTT. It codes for CASSLTGQADTQYF.

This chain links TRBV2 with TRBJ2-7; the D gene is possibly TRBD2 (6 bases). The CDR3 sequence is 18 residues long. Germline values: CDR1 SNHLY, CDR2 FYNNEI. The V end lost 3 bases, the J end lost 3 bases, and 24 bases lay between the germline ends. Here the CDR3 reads CASSDRDSNALAVYEQYF. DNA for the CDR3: TGTGCCAGCAGTGACCGGGACTCCAATGCCCTCGCTGTCTACGAGCAGTACTTC.

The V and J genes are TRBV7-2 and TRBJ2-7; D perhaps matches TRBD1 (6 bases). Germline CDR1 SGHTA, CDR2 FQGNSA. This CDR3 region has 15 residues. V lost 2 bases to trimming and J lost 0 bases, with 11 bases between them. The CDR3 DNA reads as TGTGCCAGCAGCTTAAGGACAGATTACTCCTACGAGCAGTACTTC. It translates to CASSLRTDYSYEQYF.

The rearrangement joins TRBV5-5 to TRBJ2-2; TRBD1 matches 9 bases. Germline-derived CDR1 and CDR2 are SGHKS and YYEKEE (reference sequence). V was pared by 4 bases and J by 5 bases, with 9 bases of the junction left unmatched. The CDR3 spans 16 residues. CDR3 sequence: CASSHPGQGSTGELFF. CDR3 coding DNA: TGTGCCAGCAGCCATCCGGGACAGGGATCGACCGGGGAGCTGTTTTTT.

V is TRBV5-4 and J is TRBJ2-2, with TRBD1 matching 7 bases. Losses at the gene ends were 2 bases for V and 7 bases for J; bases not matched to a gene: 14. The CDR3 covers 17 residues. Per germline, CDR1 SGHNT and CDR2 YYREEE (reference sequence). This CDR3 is CASSFLRNRGRDGELFF. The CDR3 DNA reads TGTGCCAGCAGCTTTCTAAGAAATAGGGGGCGAGACGGGGAGCTGTTTTTT.

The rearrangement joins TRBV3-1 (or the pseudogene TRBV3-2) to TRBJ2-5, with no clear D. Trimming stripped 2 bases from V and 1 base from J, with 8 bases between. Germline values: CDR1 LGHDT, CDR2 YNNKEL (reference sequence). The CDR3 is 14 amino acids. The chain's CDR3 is CASSQRGSQETQYF. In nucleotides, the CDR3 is TGTGCCAGCAGCCAAAGAGGCTCCCAAGAGACCCAGTACTTC.

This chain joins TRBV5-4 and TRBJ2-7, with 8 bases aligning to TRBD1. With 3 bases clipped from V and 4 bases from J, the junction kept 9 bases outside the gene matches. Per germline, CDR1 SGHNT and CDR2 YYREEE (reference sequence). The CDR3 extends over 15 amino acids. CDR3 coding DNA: TGTGCCAGCAGCTCACTCGGACAGGGTCCATACGAGCAGTACTTC. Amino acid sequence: CASSSLGQGPYEQYF.

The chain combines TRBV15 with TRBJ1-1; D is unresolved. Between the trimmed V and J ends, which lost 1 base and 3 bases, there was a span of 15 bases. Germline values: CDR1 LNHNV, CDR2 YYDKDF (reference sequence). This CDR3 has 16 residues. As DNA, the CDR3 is TGTGCCACCAGCAGAGTAGGCTGGCGGGTAGACACTGAAGCTTTCTTT. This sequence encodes CATSRVGWRVDTEAFF.

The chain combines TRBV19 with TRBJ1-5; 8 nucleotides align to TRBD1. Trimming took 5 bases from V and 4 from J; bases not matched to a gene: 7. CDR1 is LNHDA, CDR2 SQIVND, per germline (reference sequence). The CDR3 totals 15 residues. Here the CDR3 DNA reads TGTGCCAGTAGTTGGACAGGGTCGGAGAATCAGCCCCAGCATTTT. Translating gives CASSWTGSENQPQHF.

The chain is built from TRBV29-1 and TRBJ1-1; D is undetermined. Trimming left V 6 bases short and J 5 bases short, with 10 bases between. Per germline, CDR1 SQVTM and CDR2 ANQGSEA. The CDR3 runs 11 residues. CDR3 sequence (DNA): TGCAGCGTAGCTAGAGGGACTGAAGCTTTCTTT. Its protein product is CSVARGTEAFF.

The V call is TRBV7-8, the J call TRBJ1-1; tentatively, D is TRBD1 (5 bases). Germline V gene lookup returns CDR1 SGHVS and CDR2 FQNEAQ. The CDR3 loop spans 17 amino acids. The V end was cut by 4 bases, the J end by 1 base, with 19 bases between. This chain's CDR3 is CASSSPRGLLRNTEAFF. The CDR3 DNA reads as TGTGCCAGCAGCTCACCACGGGGACTCCTAAGGAACACTGAAGCTTTCTTT.

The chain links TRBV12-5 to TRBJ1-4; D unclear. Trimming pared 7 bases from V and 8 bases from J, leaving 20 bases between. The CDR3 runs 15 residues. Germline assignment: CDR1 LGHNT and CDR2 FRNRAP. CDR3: CASATQLIGREKLFF. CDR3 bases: TGTGCTAGTGCTACCCAACTAATTGGTAGGGAAAAACTGTTTTTT.

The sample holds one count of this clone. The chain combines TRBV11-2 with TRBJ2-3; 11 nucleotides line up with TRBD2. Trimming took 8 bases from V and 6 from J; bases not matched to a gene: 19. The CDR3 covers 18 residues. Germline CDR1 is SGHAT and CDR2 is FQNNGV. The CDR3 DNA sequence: TGTGCCAGCCTCCCGCGGGAGGGACTAGCGGTGAATTGGGATACGCAGTATTTT. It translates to CASLPREGLAVNWDTQYF.

The CDR3: CASKRGGGNTIYF. The DNA for the CDR3 is TGTGCCAGCAAAAGGGGGGGTGGAAACACCATATATTTT. The gene calls are TRBV6-5 and TRBJ1-3, with D perhaps matching TRBD1 (6 bases). In germline, CDR1 is MNHEY, CDR2 SVGAGI. V was shortened by 7 bases and J by 3 bases, with 10 bases between the two germline ends. There are 13 residues in the CDR3.

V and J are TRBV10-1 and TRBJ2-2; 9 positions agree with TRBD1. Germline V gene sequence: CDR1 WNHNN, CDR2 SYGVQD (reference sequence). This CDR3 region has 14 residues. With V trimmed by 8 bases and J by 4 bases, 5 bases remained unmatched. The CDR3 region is CASGDRAVTGELFF. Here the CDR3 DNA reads TGCGCCAGCGGGGACAGGGCTGTCACCGGGGAGCTGTTTTTT.

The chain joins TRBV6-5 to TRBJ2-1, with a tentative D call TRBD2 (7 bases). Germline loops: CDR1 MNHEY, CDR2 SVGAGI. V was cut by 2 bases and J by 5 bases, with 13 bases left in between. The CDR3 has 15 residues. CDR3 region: CASSYRGTTNNEQFF. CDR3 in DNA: TGTGCCAGCAGTTACAGGGGGACTACTAACAATGAGCAGTTCTTC.

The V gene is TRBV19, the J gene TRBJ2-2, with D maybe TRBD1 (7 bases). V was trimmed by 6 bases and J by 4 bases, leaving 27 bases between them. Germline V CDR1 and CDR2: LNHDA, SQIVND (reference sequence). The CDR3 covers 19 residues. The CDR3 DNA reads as TGTGCCAGTAGGACCGACAACTACAGGGGAGGTCTAGTCACCGGGGAGCTGTTTTTT. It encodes CASRTDNYRGGLVTGELFF.

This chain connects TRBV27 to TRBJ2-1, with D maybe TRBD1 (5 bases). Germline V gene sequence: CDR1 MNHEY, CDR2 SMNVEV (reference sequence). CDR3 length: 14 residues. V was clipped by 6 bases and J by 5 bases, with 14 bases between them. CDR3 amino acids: CASSPFQGNNEQFF. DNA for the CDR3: TGTGCCAGCAGCCCCTTCCAGGGAAACAATGAGCAGTTCTTC.

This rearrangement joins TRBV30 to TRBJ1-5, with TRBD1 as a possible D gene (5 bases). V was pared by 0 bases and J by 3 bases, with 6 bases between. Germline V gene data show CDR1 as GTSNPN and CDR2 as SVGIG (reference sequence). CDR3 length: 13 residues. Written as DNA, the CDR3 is TGTGCCTGGAGTGTACAGGACAATCAGCCCCAGCATTTT. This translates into CAWSVQDNQPQHF.

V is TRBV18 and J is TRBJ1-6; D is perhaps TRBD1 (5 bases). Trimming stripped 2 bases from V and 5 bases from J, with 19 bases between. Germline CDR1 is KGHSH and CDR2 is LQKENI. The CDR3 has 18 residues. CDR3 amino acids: CASSPMMFGGANNSPLHF. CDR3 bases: TGTGCCAGCTCACCAATGATGTTCGGAGGGGCGAATAATTCACCCCTCCACTTT.

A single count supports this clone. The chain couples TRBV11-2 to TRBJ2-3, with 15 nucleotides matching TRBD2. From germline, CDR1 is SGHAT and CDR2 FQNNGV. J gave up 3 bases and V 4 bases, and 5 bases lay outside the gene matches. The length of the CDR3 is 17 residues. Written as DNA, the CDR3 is TGTGCCAGCAGCTCCTGGACTAGCGGGGGGGGGACAGATACGCAGTATTTT. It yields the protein CASSSWTSGGGTDTQYF.

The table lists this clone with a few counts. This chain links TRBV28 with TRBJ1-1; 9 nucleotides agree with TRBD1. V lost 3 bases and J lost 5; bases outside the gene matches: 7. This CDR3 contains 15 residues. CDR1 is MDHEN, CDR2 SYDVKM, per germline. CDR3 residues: CASSLGQGFRTEAFF. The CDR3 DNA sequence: TGTGCCAGCAGTTTGGGACAGGGCTTTCGGACTGAAGCTTTCTTT.